This T cell receptor (beta chain) was retrieved from a study of T cell responses to AZD1222 COVID-19 vaccine. The germline V gene encodes CDR1 LNHNV and CDR2 YYDKDF (reference sequence). V shed 0 bases and J shed 8 bases, with 7 bases lying between them. The CDR3 sequence is 12 residues long. TCRdb's table, derived via immunoSEQ multiplex PCR, lists solely in-frame clones and lacks some. This sample has 91,000 or so clones; approximately 90% occur once, and the top ten carry around 3.2%. This material consisted of peripheral blood, taken 28 days after the second AZD1222 dose. This rearrangement joins TRBV15 to TRBJ1-2, with D unresolved. This clonotype originated in an adult who received the AZD1222 COVID-19 vaccine. The chain's CDR3 is CATSREGRGYTF. The CDR3 coding sequence is TGTGCCACCAGCAGAGAGGGGAGAGGCTACACCTTC.